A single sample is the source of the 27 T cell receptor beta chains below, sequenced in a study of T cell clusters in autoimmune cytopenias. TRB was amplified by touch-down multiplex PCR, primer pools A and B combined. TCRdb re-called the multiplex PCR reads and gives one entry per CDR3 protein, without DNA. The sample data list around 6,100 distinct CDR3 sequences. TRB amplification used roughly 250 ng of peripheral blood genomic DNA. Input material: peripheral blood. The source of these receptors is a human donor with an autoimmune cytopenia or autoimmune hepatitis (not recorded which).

The CDR3 reads CAIRQDRDSEQYF. The chain combines TRBV10-3 with TRBJ2-7; TCRdb's D gene call, TRBD1, goes unchecked for lack of DNA. The CDR3 contains 13 residues. CDR1 and CDR2 from the germline V gene are ENHRY and SYGVKD.

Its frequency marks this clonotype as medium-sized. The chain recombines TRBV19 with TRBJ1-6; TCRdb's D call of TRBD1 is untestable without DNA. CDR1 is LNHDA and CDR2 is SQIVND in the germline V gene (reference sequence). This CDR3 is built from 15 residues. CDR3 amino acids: CASRGPGQGNSPLHF.

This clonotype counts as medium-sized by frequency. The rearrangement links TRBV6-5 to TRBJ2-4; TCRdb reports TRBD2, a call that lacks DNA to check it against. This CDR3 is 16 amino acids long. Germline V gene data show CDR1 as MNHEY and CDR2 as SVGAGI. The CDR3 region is CASSPIGTLAKNIQYF.

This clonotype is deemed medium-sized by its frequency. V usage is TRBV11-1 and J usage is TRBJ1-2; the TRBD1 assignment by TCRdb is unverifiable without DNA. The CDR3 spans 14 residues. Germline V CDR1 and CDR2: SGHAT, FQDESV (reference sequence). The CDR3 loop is CASSPGTASYGYTF.

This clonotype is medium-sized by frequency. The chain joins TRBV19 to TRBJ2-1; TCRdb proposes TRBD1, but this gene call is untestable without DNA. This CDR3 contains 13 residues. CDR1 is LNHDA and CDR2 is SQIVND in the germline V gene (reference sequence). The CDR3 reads CASKKQGANEQFF.

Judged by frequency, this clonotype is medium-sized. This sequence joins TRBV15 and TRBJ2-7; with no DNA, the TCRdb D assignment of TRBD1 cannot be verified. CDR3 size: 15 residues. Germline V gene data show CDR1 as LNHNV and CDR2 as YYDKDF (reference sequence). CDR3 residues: CATSRDSGSPYEQYF. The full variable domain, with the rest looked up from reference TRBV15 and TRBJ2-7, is DAMVIQNPRYQVTQFGKPVTLSCSQTLNHNVMYWYQQKSSQAPKLLFHYYDKDFNNEADTPDNFQSRRPNTSFCFLDIRSPGLGDTAMYLCATSRDSGSPYEQYFGPGTRLTVT.

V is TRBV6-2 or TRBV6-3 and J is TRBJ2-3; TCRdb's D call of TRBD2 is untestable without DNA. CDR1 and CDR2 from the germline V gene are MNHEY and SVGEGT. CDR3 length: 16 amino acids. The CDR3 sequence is CASKNLAGGGIDTQYF.

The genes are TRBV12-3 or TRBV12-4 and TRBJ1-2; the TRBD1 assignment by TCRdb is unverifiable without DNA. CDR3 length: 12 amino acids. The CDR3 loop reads CASSMGGLGYTF.

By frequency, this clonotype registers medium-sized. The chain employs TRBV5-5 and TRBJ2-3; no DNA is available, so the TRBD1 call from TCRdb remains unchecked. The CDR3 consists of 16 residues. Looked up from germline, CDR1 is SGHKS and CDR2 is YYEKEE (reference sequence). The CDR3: CASSLLDRAPTDTQYF.

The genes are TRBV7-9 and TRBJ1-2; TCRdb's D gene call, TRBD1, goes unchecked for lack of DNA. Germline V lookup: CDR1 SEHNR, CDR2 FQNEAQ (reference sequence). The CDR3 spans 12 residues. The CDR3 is CASSADRSGYTF. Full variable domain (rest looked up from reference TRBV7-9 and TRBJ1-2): DTGVSQNPRHKITKRGQNVTFRCDPISEHNRLYWYRQTLGQGPEFLTYFQNEAQLEKSRLLSDRFSAERPKGSFSTLEIQRTEQGDSAMYLCASSADRSGYTFGSGTRLTVV.

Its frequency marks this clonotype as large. CDR3 sequence: CSVGRGSFSYEQYF. This chain links TRBV29-1 with TRBJ2-7; TCRdb reports TRBD2, a call that lacks DNA to check it against. The CDR3 contains 14 residues. Germline V gene lookup returns CDR1 SQVTM and CDR2 ANQGSEA.

This CDR3 reads CASSPRERSYEQYF. The rearrangement links TRBV27 to TRBJ2-7; the D gene TCRdb calls, TRBD1, cannot be checked with no DNA. Germline CDR1 and CDR2: MNHEY and SMNVEV (reference sequence). This CDR3 spans 14 amino acids.

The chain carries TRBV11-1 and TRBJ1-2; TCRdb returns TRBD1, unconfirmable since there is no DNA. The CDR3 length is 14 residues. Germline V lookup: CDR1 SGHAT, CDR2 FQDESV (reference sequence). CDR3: CASSSGQGAFGYTF.

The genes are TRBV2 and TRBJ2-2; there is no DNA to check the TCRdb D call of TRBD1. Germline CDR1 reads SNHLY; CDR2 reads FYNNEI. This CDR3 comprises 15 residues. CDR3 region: CASSDSGGHTGELFF.

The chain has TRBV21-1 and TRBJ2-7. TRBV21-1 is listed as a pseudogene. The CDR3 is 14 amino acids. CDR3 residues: CARTAPRRYYEQYF.

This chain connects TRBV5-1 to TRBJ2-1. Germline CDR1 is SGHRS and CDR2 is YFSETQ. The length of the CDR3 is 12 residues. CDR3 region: CASSLVGREQFF.

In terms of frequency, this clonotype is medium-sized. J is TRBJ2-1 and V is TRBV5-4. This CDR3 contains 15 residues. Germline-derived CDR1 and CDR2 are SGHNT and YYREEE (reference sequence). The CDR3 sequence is CASSFPKGSYNEQFF.

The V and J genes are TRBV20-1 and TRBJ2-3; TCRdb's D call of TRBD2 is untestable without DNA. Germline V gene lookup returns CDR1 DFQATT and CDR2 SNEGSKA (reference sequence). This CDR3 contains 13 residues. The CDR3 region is CSARGAGTDTQYF.

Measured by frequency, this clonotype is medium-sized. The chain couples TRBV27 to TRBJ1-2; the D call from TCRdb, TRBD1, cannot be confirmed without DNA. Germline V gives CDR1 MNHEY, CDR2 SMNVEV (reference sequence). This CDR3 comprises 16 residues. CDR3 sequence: CASSLTRGSLNYGYTF.

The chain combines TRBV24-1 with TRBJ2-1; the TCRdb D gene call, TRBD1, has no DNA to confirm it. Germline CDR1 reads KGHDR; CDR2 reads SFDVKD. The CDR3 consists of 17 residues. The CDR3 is CATSDQNGQGPENEQFF.

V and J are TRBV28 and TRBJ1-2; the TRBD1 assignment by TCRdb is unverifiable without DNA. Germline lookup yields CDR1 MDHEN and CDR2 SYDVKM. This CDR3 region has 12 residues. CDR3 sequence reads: CASSLWGAGYTF.

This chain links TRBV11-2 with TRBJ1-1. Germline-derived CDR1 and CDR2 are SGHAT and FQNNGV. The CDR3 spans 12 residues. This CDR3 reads CASSLIGPEAFF.

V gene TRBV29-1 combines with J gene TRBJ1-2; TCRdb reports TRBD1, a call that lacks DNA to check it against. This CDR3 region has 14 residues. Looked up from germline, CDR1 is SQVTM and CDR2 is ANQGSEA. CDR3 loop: CSVEETGTGGGYTF.

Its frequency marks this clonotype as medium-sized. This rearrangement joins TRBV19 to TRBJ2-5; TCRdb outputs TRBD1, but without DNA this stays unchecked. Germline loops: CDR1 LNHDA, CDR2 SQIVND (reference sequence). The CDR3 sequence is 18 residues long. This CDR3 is CASSTRGGGQGIRETQYF. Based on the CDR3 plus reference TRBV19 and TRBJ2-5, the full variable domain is DGGITQSPKYLFRKEGQNVTLSCEQNLNHDAMYWYRQDPGQGLRLIYYSQIVNDFQKGDIAEGYSVSREKKESFPLTVTSAQKNPTAFYLCASSTRGGGQGIRETQYFGPGTRLLVL.

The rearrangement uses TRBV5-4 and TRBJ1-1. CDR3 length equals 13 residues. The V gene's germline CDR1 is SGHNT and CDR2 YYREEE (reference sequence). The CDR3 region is CASSVDRNTEAFF. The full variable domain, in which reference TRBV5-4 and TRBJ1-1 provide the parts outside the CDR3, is ETGVTQSPTHLIKTRGQQVTLRCSSQSGHNTVSWYQQALGQGPQFIFQYYREEENGRGNFPPRFSGLQFPNYSSELNVNALELDDSALYLCASSVDRNTEAFFGQGTRLTVV.

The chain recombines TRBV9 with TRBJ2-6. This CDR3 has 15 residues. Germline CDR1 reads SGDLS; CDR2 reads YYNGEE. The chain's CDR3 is CASSVTPSGANVLTF.

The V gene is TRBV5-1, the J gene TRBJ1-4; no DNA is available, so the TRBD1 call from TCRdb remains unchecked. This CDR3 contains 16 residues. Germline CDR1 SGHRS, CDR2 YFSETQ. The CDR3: CASSPLTGGTNEKLFF.